The subject of this entry is one TCR beta chain. These data come from a study of control samples from healthy donors and cancer patients. TCRdb's copy holds only in-frame clones and misses some; the assay was immunoSEQ multiplex PCR. This table has about 140,000 clones, around 88% appearing once. The receptor's source is a man between 18 and 29 years old in good health. Sequenced material: blood.

CDR3 coding DNA: TGCGCCAGCAGCCTCAGTCCCTTTGACAGGGGGCGACTCGGTAATTCACCCCTCCACTTT. Translating it yields CASSLSPFDRGRLGNSPLHF. This chain joins TRBV5-1 and TRBJ1-6, with 10 nucleotides matching TRBD1. The CDR3 has 20 residues. CDR1 is SGHRS, CDR2 YFSETQ, per germline. V trimming: 4 bases; J trimming: 6 bases; junction bases outside the gene matches: 19.